The sequence of this T cell receptor (beta chain) was determined in a study of shared clonotypes between healthy human individuals. Study-level findings and limits: Richness estimates generally favored naive over memory subsets. Depth of sequencing was expected to influence donor clonotype sharing.

CD8 cells classed as naive were CD45RO-negative and positively selected for CCR7, excluding terminally differentiated effector memory CD45RA+ cells. Notes on this clone: Antigen: not known.

Sequencing used immunoSEQ multiplex PCR; TCRdb keeps in-frame clones, though not all of them. This table holds around 2.1 million clones, 90% to 95% found once. This CDR3 has 14 amino acids. Germline CDR1 MGHRA, CDR2 YSYEKL. Trimming cost V 1 base and J 8 bases, with 14 bases left between them. The rearrangement links TRBV4-1 to TRBJ1-2; TRBD1 might be the D (5 bases). The TCR was taken from a man aged 18 to 29 in good health. Some clones in this sample may be carry-over from other donors' samples. The sequenced sample consisted of naive CD8+ T cells from PBMCs. The CDR3 DNA follows: TGCGCCAGCAGCCAAGTAAGGGGTGGAGGGGGCTACACCTTC. Protein sequence: CASSQVRGGGGYTF.